Listed below are T cell receptor beta chains from one sample, sequenced in a study of blood T cells in healthy people across ages. Each CDR3 protein gets one entry after TCRdb re-called the 5' RACE reads with MiXCR. The data hold roughly 1,300,000 distinct CDR3 sequences, with roughly 64% observed a single time. Sequencing used blood. The receptors here all came from a man between 18 and 29 years old in good health. The CDR3 runs from the conserved cysteine through the conserved F or W. A D gene is named only where the DNA matches it firmly. Clone sizes are given selectively: once, few, many, or a class where the clone is expanded.

cdr3_aa cdr3_nt clone_size j_call v_call d_call
CASSLLGVPYNEQFF TGCGCCAGTAGCCTCCTGGGGGTTCCCTACAATGAGCAGTTCTTC NA TRBJ2-1 TRBV4-1 NA
CASSAGIGIKNIQYF TGTGCCAGCAGTGCAGGGATTGGAATTAAAAACATTCAGTACTTC NA TRBJ2-4 TRBV25-1 NA
CASSLVGDSFNYGYTF TGTGCCAGCAGCTTAGTGGGGGACAGCTTCAACTATGGCTACACCTTC NA TRBJ1-2 TRBV7-9 TRBD1
CSASRSRGNEQFF TGCAGTGCTAGTCGCTCCAGGGGGAATGAGCAGTTCTTC NA TRBJ2-1 TRBV20-1 TRBD1
CASSVQGTGELFF TGTGCCAGCAGTGTACAGGGTACCGGGGAGCTGTTTTTT NA TRBJ2-2 TRBV25-1 NA
CASSSHYDPDGGETQYF TGTGCCAGCAGTTCACACTACGACCCGGACGGTGGAGAGACCCAGTACTTC few TRBJ2-5 TRBV27 NA
CASSSYRTVPNYGYTF TGCGCCAGCAGCTCGTATAGGACAGTGCCTAACTATGGCTACACCTTC NA TRBJ1-2 TRBV5-1 NA
CASSLIAGQGVNEQFF TGTGCCAGCAGCTTAATAGCGGGCCAGGGGGTGAATGAGCAGTTCTTC once TRBJ2-1 TRBV11-3 NA
CASSVVQVPYGYTF TGTGCCAGCAGCGTAGTACAGGTACCATATGGCTACACCTTC NA TRBJ1-2 TRBV9 NA
CAISLTLDTEAFF TGTGCCATCAGTCTTACACTGGACACTGAAGCTTTCTTT NA TRBJ1-1 TRBV10-3 NA
CSARERAMNTEAFF TGCAGTGCTAGAGAGAGGGCCATGAACACTGAAGCTTTCTTT NA TRBJ1-1 TRBV20-1 NA
CATGQGANTEAFF TGTGCCACCGGGCAGGGGGCAAACACTGAAGCTTTCTTT few TRBJ1-1 TRBV27 TRBD1
CASSYSLISPGTHEQFF TGTGCCAGCAGTTACTCGCTAATCTCACCCGGGACCCATGAGCAGTTCTTC NA TRBJ2-1 TRBV6-2/TRBV6-3 NA
CSVEGDRRRQETQYF TGCAGCGTTGAGGGCGACAGGAGGAGACAAGAGACCCAGTACTTC few TRBJ2-5 TRBV29-1 NA
CASSQEGDRRNEKLFF TGTGCCAGCAGCCAAGAAGGAGACAGGCGTAATGAAAAACTGTTTTTT NA TRBJ1-4 TRBV4-2 NA
CASSQDRGGDEKLFF TGCGCCAGCAGCCAAGATCGGGGGGGTGATGAAAAACTGTTTTTT few TRBJ1-4 TRBV4-1 NA
CSAPFPTANEAFF TGCAGTGCCCCCTTCCCGACAGCGAATGAAGCTTTCTTT NA TRBJ1-1 TRBV20-1 NA
CASSLRGSLAYEQYF TGTGCCAGCAGTTTACGGGGGAGCTTAGCCTACGAGCAGTACTTC NA TRBJ2-7 TRBV27 NA
CASSSGTGSIEQYF TGTGCCAGCAGCTCCGGGACAGGATCTATCGAGCAGTACTTC NA TRBJ2-7 TRBV7-9 TRBD1
CSVARGATSTDTQYF TGCAGCGTTGCCCGGGGGGCGACCAGCACAGATACGCAGTATTTT NA TRBJ2-3 TRBV29-1 NA
CSVELREGYNEQFF TGCAGCGTTGAATTGCGGGAGGGGTACAATGAGCAGTTCTTC few TRBJ2-1 TRBV29-1 TRBD2
CASSLQGWRDTQYF TGTGCCAGCAGCCTACAGGGATGGCGAGATACGCAGTATTTT once TRBJ2-3 TRBV7-2 NA
CSVEGTGGKGQETQYF TGCAGCGTTGAAGGAACAGGGGGAAAGGGGCAAGAGACCCAGTACTTC NA TRBJ2-5 TRBV29-1 TRBD1
CASSLDRREKYF TGTGCCAGCAGCTTAGATCGGAGGGAAAAGTACTTC once TRBJ2-7 TRBV11-2 NA
CSARPSSSYEQYF TGCAGTGCTCGTCCCTCAAGCTCCTACGAGCAGTACTTC NA TRBJ2-7 TRBV20-1 NA
CAITGTGGDEQFF TGTGCCATCACCGGGACAGGGGGAGATGAGCAGTTCTTC few TRBJ2-1 TRBV10-3 TRBD1
CASRSVQETQYF TGTGCCAGCAGATCAGTTCAAGAGACCCAGTACTTC NA TRBJ2-5 TRBV2 NA
CSARVQTIYGYTF TGCAGTGCTAGAGTACAGACCATCTATGGCTACACCTTC NA TRBJ1-2 TRBV20-1 NA
CSARWGAVVTDTQYF TGCAGTGCTAGATGGGGGGCAGTTGTTACAGATACGCAGTATTTT NA TRBJ2-3 TRBV20-1 NA
CASSFTDRVSDEQYF TGTGCCAGCAGTTTCACCGACAGGGTCAGTGACGAGCAGTACTTC NA TRBJ2-7 TRBV4-2 TRBD1
CASSLAGGRFYEQYF TGTGCCAGCAGCTTAGCGGGGGGCCGATTCTACGAGCAGTACTTC NA TRBJ2-7 TRBV7-2 NA
CSARSMGGWQPQHF TGCAGTGCTAGGTCCATGGGGGGTTGGCAGCCCCAGCATTTT NA TRBJ1-5 TRBV20-1 NA
CASSFRDSNEQYF TGTGCCAGCAGCTTCCGGGACAGTAACGAGCAGTACTTC NA TRBJ2-7 TRBV5-5 TRBD1
CSAPQGAANNEQFF TGCAGTGCCCCACAGGGTGCAGCAAACAATGAGCAGTTCTTC few TRBJ2-1 TRBV20-1 NA
CASLMDRGNTGELFF TGTGCCAGCCTTATGGACAGGGGTAACACCGGGGAGCTGTTTTTT few TRBJ2-2 TRBV12-3/TRBV12-4 TRBD1
CSEIQTGADTQYF TGCAGCGAGATCCAGACGGGCGCAGATACGCAGTATTTT few TRBJ2-3 TRBV29-1 NA
CASTLPALRYGYTF TGTGCCAGCACCCTCCCGGCCCTACGTTATGGCTACACCTTC NA TRBJ1-2 TRBV18 NA
CASKTGLNQPQHF TGTGCCAGCAAGACAGGCCTCAATCAGCCCCAGCATTTT NA TRBJ1-5 TRBV12-3/TRBV12-4 NA
CATSRDLVKAGQKETQYF TGTGCCACCAGCAGAGATCTAGTTAAGGCGGGCCAAAAAGAGACCCAGTACTTC NA TRBJ2-5 TRBV15 NA
CGVEGTGYEQYF TGCGGCGTTGAGGGGACAGGCTACGAGCAGTACTTC NA TRBJ2-7 TRBV29-1 TRBD1
CSIGGGSTGELFF TGCAGCATTGGGGGGGGGAGCACCGGGGAGCTGTTTTTT NA TRBJ2-2 TRBV20-1 TRBD2
CSVDGDGFENEQFF TGCAGCGTTGATGGGGATGGATTCGAGAATGAGCAGTTCTTC NA TRBJ2-1 TRBV29-1 NA
CASSSGLAGQFF TGTGCCAGCAGCTCCGGACTAGCGGGACAGTTCTTC few TRBJ2-1 TRBV7-2 TRBD2
CSARNRGHHEQFF TGCAGTGCTAGAAATCGGGGTCACCATGAGCAGTTCTTC NA TRBJ2-1 TRBV20-1 NA
CASRGLQYTDTQYF TGTGCCAGCAGGGGTTTACAGTACACAGATACGCAGTATTTT NA TRBJ2-3 TRBV28 NA
CASSRRSGHEQFF TGCGCCAGCAGCCGAAGAAGTGGACATGAGCAGTTCTTC once TRBJ2-1 TRBV5-1 NA
CASSQEQGVGELFF TGTGCCAGCAGCCAAGAGCAGGGGGTCGGGGAGCTGTTTTTT NA TRBJ2-2 TRBV4-2 TRBD1
CASSLDPGGSGANVLTF TGTGCCAGCAGCTTGGACCCAGGGGGCTCTGGGGCCAACGTCCTGACTTTC NA TRBJ2-6 TRBV5-4 TRBD1
CASSRENTEAFF TGTGCCAGCAGTCGCGAGAACACTGAAGCTTTCTTT few TRBJ1-1 TRBV6-6 NA
CSVVTQSSYEQYF TGCAGCGTTGTCACCCAGAGCTCCTACGAGCAGTACTTC few TRBJ2-7 TRBV29-1 NA
CSAMTRNTEAFF TGCAGTGCTATGACAAGGAACACTGAAGCTTTCTTT NA TRBJ1-1 TRBV20-1 NA
CASSYPDRPLNTEAFF TGTGCCAGCAGTTACCCCGACAGGCCTTTGAACACTGAAGCTTTCTTT NA TRBJ1-1 TRBV6-6 NA
CAISEGGKAEKLFF TGTGCCATCAGTGAGGGGGGCAAGGCTGAAAAACTGTTTTTT NA TRBJ1-4 TRBV10-3 NA
CASSPLAGGPETQFF TGTGCCAGCAGCCCCCTAGCGGGAGGGCCTGAGACCCAGTTCTTC NA TRBJ2-1 TRBV7-6 TRBD2